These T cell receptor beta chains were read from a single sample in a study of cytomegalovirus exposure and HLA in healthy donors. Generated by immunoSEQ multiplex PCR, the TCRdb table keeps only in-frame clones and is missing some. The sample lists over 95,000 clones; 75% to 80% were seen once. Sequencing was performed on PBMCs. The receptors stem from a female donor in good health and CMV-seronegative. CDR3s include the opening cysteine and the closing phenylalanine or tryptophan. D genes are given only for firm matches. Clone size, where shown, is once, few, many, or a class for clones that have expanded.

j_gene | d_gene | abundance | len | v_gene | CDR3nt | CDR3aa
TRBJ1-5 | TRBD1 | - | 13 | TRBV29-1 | TGCAGCGTGGGGGACAGACAAAATCAGCCCCAGCATTTT | CSVGDRQNQPQHF
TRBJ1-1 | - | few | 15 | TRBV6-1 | TGTGCCAGCAGATCCCAAGGGGGGGGGAACACTGAAGCTTTCTTT | CASRSQGGGNTEAFF
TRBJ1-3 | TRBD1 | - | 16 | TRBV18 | TGTGCCAGCTCACAACCGGGGACAGACTCTGGAAACACCATATATTTT | CASSQPGTDSGNTIYF
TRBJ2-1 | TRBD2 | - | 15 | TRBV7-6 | TGTGCCAGCAGCTTAGCAGCGGGAGGTTACAATGAGCAGTTCTTC | CASSLAAGGYNEQFF
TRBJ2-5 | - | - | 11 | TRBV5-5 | TGTGCCAGCAGCGCCGGCAGGGCCCAGTACTTC | CASSAGRAQYF
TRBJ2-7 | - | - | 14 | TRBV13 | TGTGCCAGCAGCTTAGTGGGGAGCCCCTACGAGCAGTACTTC | CASSLVGSPYEQYF
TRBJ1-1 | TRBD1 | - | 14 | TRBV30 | TGTGCCTGGAGTCAGACAGGGACATACACTGAAGCTTTCTTT | CAWSQTGTYTEAFF
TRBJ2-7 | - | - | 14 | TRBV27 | TGTGCCAGCAGGACGGACAGAAGCTCCTACGAGCAGTACTTC | CASRTDRSSYEQYF
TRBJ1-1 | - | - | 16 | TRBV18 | TGTGCCAGCTCACCCCAGTCGGGCAACAGGTGGACTGAAGCTTTCTTT | CASSPQSGNRWTEAFF
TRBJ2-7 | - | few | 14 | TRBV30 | TGTGCCTGGGGGGGACCCCGGATCGGGGGCGAGCAGTACTTC | CAWGGPRIGGEQYF
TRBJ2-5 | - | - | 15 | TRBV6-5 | TGTGCCAGCAGTTATGCGGACTTGGGGCGGGGGACCCAGTACTTC | CASSYADLGRGTQYF
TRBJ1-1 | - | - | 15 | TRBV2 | TGTGCCAGCAGTGAGGTAGACGGGGAGAGGGCTGAAGCTTTCTTT | CASSEVDGERAEAFF
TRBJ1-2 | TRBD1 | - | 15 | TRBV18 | TGTGCCAGCTCACTGAGACAGGGAGGCAACTATGGCTACACCTTC | CASSLRQGGNYGYTF
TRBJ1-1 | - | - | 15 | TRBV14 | TGTGCCAGCAGCCAAGATAGCCGGCTGAACACTGAAGCTTTCTTT | CASSQDSRLNTEAFF
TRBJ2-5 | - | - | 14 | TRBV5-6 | TGTGCCAGCAGCTTGGATCAGGGGTCAGAGACCCAGTACTTC | CASSLDQGSETQYF
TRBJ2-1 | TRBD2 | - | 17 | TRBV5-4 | TGTGCCAGCAGCTTGGCCGGAGGACTAGCGGGAGGGAATGAGCAGTTCTTC | CASSLAGGLAGGNEQFF
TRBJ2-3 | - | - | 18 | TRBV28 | TGTGCCAGCAGTTTATTCCGGTCTAGCCCCACGGTCGGGGATACGCAGTATTTT | CASSLFRSSPTVGDTQYF
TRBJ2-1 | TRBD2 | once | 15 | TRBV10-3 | TGTGCCATCAGTGAGAGTATAGCGGGGGACAATGAGCAGTTCTTC | CAISESIAGDNEQFF
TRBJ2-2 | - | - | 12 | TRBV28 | TGTGCCAGCAGACTCGGGGCCGGGGAGCTGTTTTTT | CASRLGAGELFF
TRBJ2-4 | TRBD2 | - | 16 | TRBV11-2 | TGTGCCAGCAGCTTAGAACTAGCGACAGTCAAAAACATTCAGTACTTC | CASSLELATVKNIQYF
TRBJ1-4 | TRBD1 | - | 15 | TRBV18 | TGTGCCAGCTCACCACCGGGGACAGTGGGAGAAAAACTGTTTTTT | CASSPPGTVGEKLFF
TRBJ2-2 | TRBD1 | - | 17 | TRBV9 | TGTGCCAGCAGCGTTGATGTCGGGACAGGTAACACCGGGGAGCTGTTTTTT | CASSVDVGTGNTGELFF
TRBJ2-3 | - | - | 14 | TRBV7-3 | TGTGCCAGCAGCTCCGGGCCCCCGGGAAATACGCAGTATTTT | CASSSGPPGNTQYF
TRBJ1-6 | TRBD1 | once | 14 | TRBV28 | TGTGCCAGCAGTCTGAGGGACAGGGCTTCACCCCTCCACTTT | CASSLRDRASPLHF
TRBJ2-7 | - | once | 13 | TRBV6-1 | TGTGCCAGCGCCGCCCCGACGGGTTGGGAGCAGTACTTC | CASAAPTGWEQYF
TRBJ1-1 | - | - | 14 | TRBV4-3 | TGCGCCAGCAGCCAAGATTCGGGAAGGTATCGAGCTTTCTTT | CASSQDSGRYRAFF
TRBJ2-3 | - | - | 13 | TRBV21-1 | TGTGCCAGCAGATCCCGGACTGCGGATACGCAGTATTTT | CASRSRTADTQYF
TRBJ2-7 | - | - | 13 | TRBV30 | TGTGCCTGGATGGACAGATGGACCTACGAGCAGTACTTC | CAWMDRWTYEQYF
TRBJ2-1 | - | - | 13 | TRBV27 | TGTGCCAGCAGTTTAGAGGCAGGGTGGGAGCAGTTCTTC | CASSLEAGWEQFF
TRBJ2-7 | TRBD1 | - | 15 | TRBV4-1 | TGCGCCAGCAGCCAGCAGACAGGGGGCAAAACCGAGCAGTACTTC | CASSQQTGGKTEQYF
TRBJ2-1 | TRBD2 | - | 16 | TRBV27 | TGTGCCAGCAGTTATACGGCGGGAGGGCCTCGCCATGAGCAGTTCTTC | CASSYTAGGPRHEQFF
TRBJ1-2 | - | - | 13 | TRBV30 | TGTGCCTGGAGTGGCCGGGACATGTATGGCTACACCTTC | CAWSGRDMYGYTF
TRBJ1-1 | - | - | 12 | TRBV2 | TGTGCCAGCAGTGAAGGGGGGGATGAAGCTTTCTTT | CASSEGGDEAFF
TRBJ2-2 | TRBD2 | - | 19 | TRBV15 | TGTGCCACCAGCAGTCCCAGATCTCCTAGCGGACCGAACACCGGGGAGCTGTTTTTT | CATSSPRSPSGPNTGELFF
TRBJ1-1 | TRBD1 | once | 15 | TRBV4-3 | TGCGCCAGCAGCCAAGAGGGGGACAGGAACACTGAAGCTTTCTTT | CASSQEGDRNTEAFF
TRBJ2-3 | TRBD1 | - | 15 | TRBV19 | TGTGCCAGTAGTGGTTACAGGGGGCTCAGAGATACGCAGTATTTT | CASSGYRGLRDTQYF
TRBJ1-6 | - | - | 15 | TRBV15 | TGTGCCACCAGCACCCGGGACTCTTATAATTCACCCCTCCACTTT | CATSTRDSYNSPLHF
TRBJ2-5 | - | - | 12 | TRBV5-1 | TGCGCCAGCAGCCTGGGGAGAGAGACCCAGTACTTC | CASSLGRETQYF
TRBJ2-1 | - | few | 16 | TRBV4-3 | TGCGCCAGCAGCCAAGATTTCGGGAGCTCCTACAATGAGCAGTTCTTC | CASSQDFGSSYNEQFF
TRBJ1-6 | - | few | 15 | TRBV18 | TGTGCCAGCTCACCTCGTCAGGACATGAATTCACCCCTCCACTTT | CASSPRQDMNSPLHF
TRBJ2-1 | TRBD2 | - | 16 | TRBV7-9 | TGTTCCAGCAGCACCATTCTAGCGGCCCCTTACAATGAGCAGTTCTTC | CSSSTILAAPYNEQFF
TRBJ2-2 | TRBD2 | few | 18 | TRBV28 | TGTGCCAGCAGCGTGGGTGGAGCGGGAGGGGGGAACACCGGGGAGCTGTTTTTT | CASSVGGAGGGNTGELFF
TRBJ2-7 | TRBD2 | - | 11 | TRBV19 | TGTGCCAGTAGCGCGGGGGGCGAGCAGTACTTC | CASSAGGEQYF
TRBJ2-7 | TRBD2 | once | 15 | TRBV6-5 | TGTGCCAGCAGTTACAGTCTAGCGGGAGGAGACGAGCAGTACTTC | CASSYSLAGGDEQYF
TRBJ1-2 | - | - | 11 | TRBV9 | TGTGCCAGCAGCGCGGGGGATGGCTACACCTTC | CASSAGDGYTF
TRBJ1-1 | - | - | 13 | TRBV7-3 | TGTGCCAGCACCCAGGGTCTAAACACTGAAGCTTTCTTT | CASTQGLNTEAFF
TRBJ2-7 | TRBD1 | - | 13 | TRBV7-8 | TGTGCCAGCAGCCCGGGACAGACCTACGAGCAGTACTTC | CASSPGQTYEQYF
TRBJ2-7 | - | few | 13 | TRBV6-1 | TGTGCCAGCAGCCCTGGACTGCTTTACGAGCAGTACTTC | CASSPGLLYEQYF
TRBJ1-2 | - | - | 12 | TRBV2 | TGTGCCAGCAGTGATCCAGGAGGGGGCTACACCTTC | CASSDPGGGYTF
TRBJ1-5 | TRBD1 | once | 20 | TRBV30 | TGTGCCTGGAGTCCTTCGACAGGGACTTCAGCTCGGGCGCGCAATCAGCCCCAGCATTTT | CAWSPSTGTSARARNQPQHF
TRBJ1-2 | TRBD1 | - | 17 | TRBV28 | TGTGCCAGCAGTCCCATTTCAGGGGGCCGCCTGGGCTATGGCTACACCTTC | CASSPISGGRLGYGYTF
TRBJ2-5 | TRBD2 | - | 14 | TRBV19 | TGTGCCAGTAGTCTCGGCGGGGGGCAAGAGACCCAGTACTTC | CASSLGGGQETQYF
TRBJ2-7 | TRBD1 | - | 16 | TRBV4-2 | TGTGCCAGCAGCCACCGCAGTGGGACAGGGCCTTACGAGCAGTACTTC | CASSHRSGTGPYEQYF
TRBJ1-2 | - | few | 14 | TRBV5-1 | TGCGCCAGCAGCAACACAGGTGATAACTATGGCTACACCTTC | CASSNTGDNYGYTF
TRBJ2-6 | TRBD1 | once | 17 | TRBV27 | TGTGCCAGCAGTTTCGGACAGGCCCCCTCTGGGGCCAACGTCCTGACTTTC | CASSFGQAPSGANVLTF
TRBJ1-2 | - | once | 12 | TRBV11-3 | TGTGCCAGCAGCTTAGACGGGAATGGCTACACCTTC | CASSLDGNGYTF
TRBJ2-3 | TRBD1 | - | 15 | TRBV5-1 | TGCGCCAGCAGCTTGGTCCAGGGGGCGACAGATACGCAGTATTTT | CASSLVQGATDTQYF
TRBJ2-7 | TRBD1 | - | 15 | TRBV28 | TGTGCCAGCAGTGGAGGACAGGGGTTGGGCTACGAGCAGTACTTC | CASSGGQGLGYEQYF
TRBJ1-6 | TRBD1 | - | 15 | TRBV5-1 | TGCGCCAGCAGCTTACAACCGGGACAGTTTTCACCCCTCCACTTT | CASSLQPGQFSPLHF
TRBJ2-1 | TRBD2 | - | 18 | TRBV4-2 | TGTGCCAGCAGCCAAGGGGGACTAGCGGGAGGTACGTACAATGAGCAGTTCTTC | CASSQGGLAGGTYNEQFF